This TCR beta chain was documented in a study of CD8 T cells in Susac syndrome. This clonotype was detected a few times. The CDR3 length is 15 residues. Germline V gene sequence: CDR1 SGHRS, CDR2 YFSETQ. Trimming shortened V by 5 bases and J by 2 bases, and 14 bases separated the two germline ends. Sequencing of TCR beta was performed on blood CD8+ and CD4+ T cells. The TEMRA cells underwent FACS enrichment, while the CD8+ and CD4+ T cells underwent negative isolation. RNA, at 0.5 to 1 ug, was reverse transcribed with random hexamers. Multiplex PCR with immunoSEQ amplified the TCR beta CDR3 across 54 Vbeta and 13 Jbeta. TCRdb used MiXCR to reprocess the immunoSEQ multiplex PCR reads, holding one entry per CDR3 protein. The sample holds about 430,000 distinct CDR3 sequences, more than 80% seen once.

Sequenced input: CD8+ T cells from PBMCs. The sequence came from a human donor with multiple sclerosis. The rearrangement links TRBV5-1 to TRBJ2-1, with D possibly being TRBD1 or TRBD2 (5 bases each). CDR3 sequence (DNA): TGCGCCAGCAGGGGGGAAATGGGGGCCTACAATGAGCAGTTCTTC. As protein: CASRGEMGAYNEQFF.